What follows is one TCR beta chain and its context. PCR used 60 Vbeta primers and 13 Jbeta primers. The assay was immunoSEQ multiplex PCR, and TCRdb's table has in-frame clones only and misses some. The sample records over 150,000 clones, 55% to 70% being singletons. The data were obtained in a study of cytomegalovirus exposure and HLA in healthy donors. This receptor was taken from a woman aged 40 to 49 in good health and CMV-seropositive. The specimen sequenced was PBMCs.

The CDR3: CANGGGASNQPQHF. Written as DNA, the CDR3 is TGTGCCAACGGGGGGGGCGCGAGCAATCAGCCCCAGCATTTT. This rearrangement joins TRBV6-4 to TRBJ1-5; a weak D match, TRBD1 (6 bases). The CDR3 extends over 14 amino acids. Germline V lookup: CDR1 MRHNA, CDR2 SNTAGT. Trimming removed 10 bases at V and 1 base at J, with 14 bases between.